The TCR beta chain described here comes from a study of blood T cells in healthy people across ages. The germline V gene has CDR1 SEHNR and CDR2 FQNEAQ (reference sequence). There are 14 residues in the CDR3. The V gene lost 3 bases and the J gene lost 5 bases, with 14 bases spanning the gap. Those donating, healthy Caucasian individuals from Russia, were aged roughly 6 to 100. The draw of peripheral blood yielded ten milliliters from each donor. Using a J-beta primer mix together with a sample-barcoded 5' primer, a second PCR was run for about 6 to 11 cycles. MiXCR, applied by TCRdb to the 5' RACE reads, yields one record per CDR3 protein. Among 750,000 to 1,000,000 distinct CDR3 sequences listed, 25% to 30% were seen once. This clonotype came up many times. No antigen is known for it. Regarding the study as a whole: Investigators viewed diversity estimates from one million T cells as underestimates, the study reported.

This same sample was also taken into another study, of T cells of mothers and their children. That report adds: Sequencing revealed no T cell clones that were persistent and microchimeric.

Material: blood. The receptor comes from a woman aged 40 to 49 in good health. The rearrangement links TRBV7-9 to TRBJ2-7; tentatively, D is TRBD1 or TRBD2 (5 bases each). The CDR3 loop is CASSFGTVGDEQYF. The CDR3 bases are TGTGCCAGCAGCTTCGGGACGGTCGGCGACGAGCAGTACTTC.